A single sample is the source of the 20 T cell receptor beta chains below, sequenced in a study of blood T cell repertoires in COVID-19. Clones were sequenced by immunoSEQ multiplex PCR, and TCRdb holds only the in-frame ones, with some missing. The table lists approximately 210,000 clones, 81% of them singletons. Sequenced material: PBMCs or T cells enriched from blood (not recorded which). The receptor set was obtained from a woman aged 45-65 years with acute COVID-19.

This chain links TRBV12-3 or TRBV12-4 with TRBJ1-1, with D possibly being TRBD1 (5 bases). Trimming took off 5 bases at V and 1 base at J, with 8 bases between the two ends. The CDR3 has 13 residues. CDR3 in DNA: TGTGCCAGCAGTCCCCAGGGGAACACTGAAGCTTTCTTT. It encodes CASSPQGNTEAFF.

This clone has a handful of counts. V and J are TRBV27 and TRBJ1-5; D may be TRBD1 (5 bases). This CDR3 has 14 amino acids. Germline CDR1 and CDR2: MNHEY and SMNVEV (reference sequence). Trimming cost V 3 bases and J 13 bases, with 19 bases left between them. The CDR3 nucleotides read TGTGCCAGCAGTTTGGGGGGGACCCAGCCCCTACAGCATTTT. Translating gives CASSLGGTQPLQHF.

The V call is TRBV18, the J call TRBJ1-1; tentatively, D is TRBD1 (5 bases). This CDR3 contains 13 residues. With 3 bases removed from V and 4 bases from J, the gap between germline ends came to 9 bases. Per germline, CDR1 KGHSH and CDR2 LQKENI. CDR3 bases: TGTGCCAGCTCACCGACGCAGGGCACTGAAGCTTTCTTT. Translation: CASSPTQGTEAFF.

This clone has only a few counts. DNA of the CDR3: TGTGCCAGCAGCTCGGCCGGGACAGGGTTACCCCAGTACTTC. Its protein product is CASSSAGTGLPQYF. The chain has TRBV5-4 and TRBJ2-5; 9 bases are shared with TRBD1. Germline V lookup: CDR1 SGHNT, CDR2 YYREEE (reference sequence). The ends lost 3 bases at V and 9 bases at J; junction bases unmatched: 9. The CDR3 extends over 14 amino acids.

The chain carries TRBV7-9 and TRBJ2-3, with 13 bases identical to TRBD2. Germline trimming cut 2 bases from V and 6 bases from J; bases unmatched to any gene: 5. The CDR3 consists of 16 residues. Germline V gene sequence: CDR1 SEHNR, CDR2 FQNEAQ (reference sequence). CDR3 protein: CASSLSGTSGVDTQYF. The DNA for the CDR3 is TGTGCCAGCAGCTTATCCGGGACTAGCGGGGTGGATACGCAGTATTTT. The entire variable domain, with the rest obtained from reference TRBV7-9 and TRBJ2-3, is as follows: DTGVSQNPRHKITKRGQNVTFRCDPISEHNRLYWYRQTLGQGPEFLTYFQNEAQLEKSRLLSDRFSAERPKGSFSTLEIQRTEQGDSAMYLCASSLSGTSGVDTQYFGPGTRLTVL.

V usage is TRBV7-3 and J usage is TRBJ2-5; 13 nucleotides agree with TRBD2. V shed 2 bases, J shed 5 bases, and the junction held 5 bases outside the gene matches. CDR3 length: 16 amino acids. CDR1 SGHTA and CDR2 FQGTGA come from the germline V gene. CDR3 in amino acids: CASSLGGTSGTETQYF. The CDR3 DNA is TGTGCCAGCAGCTTAGGTGGGACTAGCGGGACGGAGACCCAGTACTTC.

The chain links TRBV18 to TRBJ2-1; TRBD1 matches 8 bases. V dropped 4 bases and J dropped 4; count of bases not matched to a gene: 18. The CDR3 has 19 amino acids. Germline V gives CDR1 KGHSH, CDR2 LQKENI. The CDR3 DNA reads as TGTGCCAGCTCACAAATTACACGGACAGGGCCGATGGGATACAATGAGCAGTTCTTC. Protein: CASSQITRTGPMGYNEQFF. Filled out from reference TRBV18 and TRBJ2-1, the complete variable domain reads NAGVMQNPRHLVRRRGQEARLRCSPMKGHSHVYWYRQLPEEGLKFMVYLQKENIIDESGMPKERFSAEFPKEGPSILRIQQVVRGDSAAYFCASSQITRTGPMGYNEQFFGPGTRLTVL.

The chain joins TRBV7-2 to TRBJ2-5, with D possibly TRBD2 on 5 matching bases. Germline V gene sequence: CDR1 SGHTA, CDR2 FQGNSA. Trimming took off 1 base at V and 2 bases at J, with 8 bases between the two ends. The CDR3 has 14 amino acids. DNA for the CDR3: TGTGCCAGCAGCTTAGGGGGAGCGCAAGAGACCCAGTACTTC. This codes for CASSLGGAQETQYF.

In its sample, this clone was seen a few times. The V and J genes are TRBV21-1 and TRBJ2-1; the table names TRBD2, a call not compared with the DNA. TRBV21-1 is termed a pseudogene. There are 15 residues in the CDR3. CDR3 coding DNA: TGTGCCATCCAGCGGGGAGATGTGGAGTACAATGAGCAGTTCTTC. Residues: CAIQRGDVEYNEQFF.

The rearrangement links TRBV3-1 (or the pseudogene TRBV3-2) to TRBJ2-7; possibly TRBD2 for D (5 bases). The germline V gene encodes CDR1 LGHDT and CDR2 YNNKEL (reference sequence). This CDR3 region has 15 residues. With 1 base removed from V and 2 bases from J, the gap between germline ends came to 12 bases. CDR3 DNA: TGTGCCAGCAGCCAAGTAAGCGGTGACCCCTACGAGCAGTACTTC. Its translation: CASSQVSGDPYEQYF.

This clone has a handful of counts. The rearrangement joins TRBV30 to TRBJ2-1; a possible D gene is TRBD2 (6 bases). Germline CDR1 reads GTSNPN; CDR2 reads SVGIG (reference sequence). The CDR3 is 13 amino acids. Trimming cost V 5 bases and J 8 bases, with 16 bases left between them. The CDR3 spells CAWWLRRADEQFF. Written as DNA, the CDR3 is TGTGCCTGGTGGCTCCGGAGGGCCGATGAGCAGTTCTTC.

This clone occurred many times. This chain joins TRBV6-1 and TRBJ1-6; D possibly corresponds to TRBD1 (6 bases). This CDR3 comprises 15 residues. In germline, CDR1 is MNHNS, CDR2 SASEGT. V lost 1 base and J 9 bases, leaving 13 bases between the germline ends. This CDR3 reads CASSEDRDMFSPLHF. CDR3 nucleotides: TGTGCCAGCAGTGAAGATCGGGACATGTTTTCACCCCTCCACTTT.

The genes are TRBV28 and TRBJ1-2; 10 bases match TRBD1. The CDR3 consists of 18 residues. The junction had 11 bases not matched to a gene; V was cut back by 3 bases and J by 1 base. Germline CDR1 reads MDHEN; CDR2 reads SYDVKM. CDR3 protein: CASSFRSKGTGDNYGYTF. The CDR3 DNA reads as TGTGCCAGCAGTTTCCGCTCTAAAGGGACAGGGGATAACTATGGCTACACCTTC.

The V gene is TRBV30, the J gene TRBJ1-2; 7 bases align to TRBD1. Looked up from germline, CDR1 is GTSNPN and CDR2 is SVGIG (reference sequence). V lost 3 bases, J lost 4 bases, and 8 bases stayed unmatched. The CDR3 runs to 14 residues. CDR3 sequence reads: CAWRDRAGIYGYTF. DNA of the CDR3: TGTGCCTGGAGAGACAGGGCGGGGATCTATGGCTACACCTTC.

The CDR3 DNA reads TGTGCCAGCAGACAGGGGCCGAGCTCCTACGAGCAGTACTTC. This encodes CASRQGPSSYEQYF. The chain couples TRBV6-5 to TRBJ2-7; 7 bases agree with TRBD1. V was pared by 6 bases and J by 0 bases, with 5 bases of the junction left unmatched. This CDR3 spans 14 amino acids. The germline V gene has CDR1 MNHEY and CDR2 SVGAGI.

This chain uses TRBV6-5 with TRBJ1-2; TRBD1 aligns across 10 bases. Germline lookup yields CDR1 MNHEY and CDR2 SVGAGI. J gave up 4 bases and V 8 bases, and 10 bases lay outside the gene matches. This CDR3 has 15 residues. The CDR3 sequence: CASSLRDRGGYGYTF. The CDR3 nucleotides read TGTGCCAGCTCCCTTCGGGACAGGGGAGGCTATGGCTACACCTTC.

The chain has TRBV3-1 (or the pseudogene TRBV3-2) and TRBJ2-1, with 7 nucleotides matching TRBD1. From germline, CDR1 is LGHDT and CDR2 YNNKEL (reference sequence). Unmatched junction bases numbered 8, after V lost 10 bases and J lost 5 bases. The CDR3 is made up of 13 amino acids. CDR3 in amino acids: CATVDRAHNEQFF. Here the CDR3 DNA reads TGTGCCACCGTCGACAGGGCCCACAATGAGCAGTTCTTC.

This sequence joins TRBV19 and TRBJ2-7, with 10 bases fitting TRBD2. Germline V CDR1 and CDR2: LNHDA, SQIVND (reference sequence). This CDR3 region has 15 residues. V dropped 6 bases and J dropped 0; count of bases not matched to a gene: 5. The CDR3 region has the DNA TGTGCCAGTAGCTTACTAGCGGGGAGCTCCTACGAGCAGTACTTC. It yields the protein CASSLLAGSSYEQYF.

V is TRBV11-3 and J is TRBJ1-3, with D unresolved. The CDR3 spans 15 residues. The V end was cut by 4 bases, the J end by 1 base, with 11 bases between. Germline assignment: CDR1 SGHNT and CDR2 YENEEA. CDR3 region: CASSSYEKSGNTIYF. Here the CDR3 DNA reads TGTGCCAGCAGCTCCTACGAAAAATCTGGAAACACCATATATTTT. Full variable domain (missing parts from reference TRBV11-3 and TRBJ1-3): EAGVVQSPRYKIIEKKQPVAFWCNPISGHNTLYWYLQNLGQGPELLIRYENEEAVDDSQLPKDRFSAERLKGVDSTLKIQPAELGDSAVYLCASSSYEKSGNTIYFGEGSWLTVV.

The genes are TRBV6-5 and TRBJ1-1; weak D call: TRBD1 (5 bases). Between the trimmed V and J ends, which lost 2 bases and 3 bases, there was a span of 13 bases. The CDR3 contains 15 residues. CDR1 is MNHEY and CDR2 is SVGAGI in the germline V gene. The chain's CDR3 is CASSYGGGSHTEAFF. In DNA form, the CDR3 reads TGTGCCAGCAGTTACGGGGGGGGTTCTCACACTGAAGCTTTCTTT.